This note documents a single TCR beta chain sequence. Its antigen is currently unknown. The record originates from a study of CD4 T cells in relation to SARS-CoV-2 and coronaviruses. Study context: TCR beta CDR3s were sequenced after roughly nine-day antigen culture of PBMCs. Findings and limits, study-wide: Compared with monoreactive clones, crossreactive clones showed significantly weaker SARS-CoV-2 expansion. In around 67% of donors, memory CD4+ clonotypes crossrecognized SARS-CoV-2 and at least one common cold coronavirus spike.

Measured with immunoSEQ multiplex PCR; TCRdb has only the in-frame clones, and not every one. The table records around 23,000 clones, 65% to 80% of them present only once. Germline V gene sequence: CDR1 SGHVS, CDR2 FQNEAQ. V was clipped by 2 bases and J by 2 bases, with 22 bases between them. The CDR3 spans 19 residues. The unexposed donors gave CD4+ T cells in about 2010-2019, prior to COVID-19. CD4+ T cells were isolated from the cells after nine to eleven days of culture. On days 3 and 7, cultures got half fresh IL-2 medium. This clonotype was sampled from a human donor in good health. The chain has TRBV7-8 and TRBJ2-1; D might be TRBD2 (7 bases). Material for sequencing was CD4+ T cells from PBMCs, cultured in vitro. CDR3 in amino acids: CASSLLFITGGRTYNEQFF. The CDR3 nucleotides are TGTGCCAGCAGCTTATTATTTATTACGGGGGGCAGGACCTACAATGAGCAGTTCTTC.